This TCR beta chain emerged from a study of cytomegalovirus exposure and HLA in healthy donors. The study's findings and limits: In a later analysis, the majority of CMV-associated beta chains seemingly showed HLA restriction. A later analysis appeared to link common viral pathogens to several of the most significant clusters.

Of note for this clone: What it recognizes is unknown.

The study ran its PCR with 60 Vbeta and 13 Jbeta primers. Sequenced by immunoSEQ multiplex PCR; TCRdb stores in-frame clones only, minus some. The repertoire includes approximately 150,000 clones, over 60% of them detected once, and under 2% sits in the top ten. This CDR3 spans 14 amino acids. V was pared by 0 bases and J by 6 bases, with 9 bases between. CDR1 KGHSH and CDR2 LQKENI come from the germline V gene. The rearrangement links TRBV18 to TRBJ2-1; D gene uncertain. The sequence came from a woman aged 40-49 years in good health and CMV-seronegative. The sample comprised PBMCs. The CDR3 loop is CASSPPYISNEQFF. CDR3 nucleotides: TGTGCCAGCTCACCACCGTATATTAGCAATGAGCAGTTCTTC.